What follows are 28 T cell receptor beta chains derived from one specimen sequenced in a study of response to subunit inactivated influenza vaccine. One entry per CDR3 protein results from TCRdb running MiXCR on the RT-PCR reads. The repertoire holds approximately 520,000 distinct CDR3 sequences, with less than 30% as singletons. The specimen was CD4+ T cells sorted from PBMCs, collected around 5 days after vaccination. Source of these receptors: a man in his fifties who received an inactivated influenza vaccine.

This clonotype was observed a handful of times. CDR3 protein: CASSETRLYQETQYF. CDR3 coding DNA: TGTGCCAGCAGTGAAACTAGACTGTACCAAGAGACCCAGTACTTC. The chain recombines TRBV6-1 with TRBJ2-5, with a possible D match to TRBD2 (5 bases). Germline V gives CDR1 MNHNS, CDR2 SASEGT. Trimming pared 2 bases from V and 0 bases from J, leaving 10 bases between. This CDR3 has 15 amino acids.

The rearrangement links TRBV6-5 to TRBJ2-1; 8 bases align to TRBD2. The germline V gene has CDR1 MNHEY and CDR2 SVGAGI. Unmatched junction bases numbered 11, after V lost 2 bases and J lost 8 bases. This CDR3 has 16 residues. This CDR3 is CASSYRLAGLADEQFF. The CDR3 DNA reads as TGTGCCAGCAGTTACAGATTAGCGGGGTTGGCGGATGAGCAGTTCTTC.

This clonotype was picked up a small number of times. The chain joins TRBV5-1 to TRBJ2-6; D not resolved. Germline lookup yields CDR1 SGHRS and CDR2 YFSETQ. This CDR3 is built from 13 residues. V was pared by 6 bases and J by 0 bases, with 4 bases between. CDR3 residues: CASKDSGANVLTF. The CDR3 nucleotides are TGCGCCAGCAAGGACTCTGGGGCCAACGTCCTGACTTTC.

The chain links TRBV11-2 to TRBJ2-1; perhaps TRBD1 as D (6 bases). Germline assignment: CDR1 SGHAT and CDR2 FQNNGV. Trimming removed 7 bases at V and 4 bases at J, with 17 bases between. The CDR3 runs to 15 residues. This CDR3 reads CASNFGTNLYNEQFF. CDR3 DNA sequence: TGTGCCAGCAACTTCGGGACAAACCTATACAATGAGCAGTTCTTC.

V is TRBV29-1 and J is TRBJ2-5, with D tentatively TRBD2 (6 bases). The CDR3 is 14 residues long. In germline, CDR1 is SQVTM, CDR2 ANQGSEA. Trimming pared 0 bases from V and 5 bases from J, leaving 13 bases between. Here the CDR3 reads CSVEDRVSGETQYF. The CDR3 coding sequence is TGCAGCGTTGAAGATCGAGTTAGCGGCGAGACCCAGTACTTC.

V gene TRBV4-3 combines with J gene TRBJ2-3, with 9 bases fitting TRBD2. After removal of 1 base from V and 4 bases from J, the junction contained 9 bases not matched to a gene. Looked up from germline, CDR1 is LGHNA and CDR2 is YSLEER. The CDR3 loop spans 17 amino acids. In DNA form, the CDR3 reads TGCGCCAGCAGCCAAGGGAGTAGCGGGGGTTCTGCAGATACGCAGTATTTT. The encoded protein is CASSQGSSGGSADTQYF.

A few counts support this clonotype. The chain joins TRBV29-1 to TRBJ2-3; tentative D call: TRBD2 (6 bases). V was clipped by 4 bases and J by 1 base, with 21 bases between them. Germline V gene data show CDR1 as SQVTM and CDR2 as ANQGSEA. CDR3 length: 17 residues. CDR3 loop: CSVAIYSGKTGTDTQYF. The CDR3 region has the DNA TGCAGCGTTGCGATTTATAGCGGTAAGACGGGCACAGATACGCAGTATTTT.

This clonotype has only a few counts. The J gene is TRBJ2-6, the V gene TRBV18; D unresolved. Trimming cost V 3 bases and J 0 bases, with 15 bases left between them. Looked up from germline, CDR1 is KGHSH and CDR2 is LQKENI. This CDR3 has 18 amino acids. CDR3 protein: CASSPFTDHSSGANVLTF. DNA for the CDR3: TGTGCCAGCTCACCGTTCACTGACCATAGCTCTGGGGCCAACGTCCTGACTTTC.

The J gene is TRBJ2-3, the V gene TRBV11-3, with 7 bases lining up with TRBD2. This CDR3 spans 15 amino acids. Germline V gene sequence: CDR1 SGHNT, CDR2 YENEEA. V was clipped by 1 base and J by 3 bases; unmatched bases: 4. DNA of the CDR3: TGTGCCAGCAGCTTAGGGAGCGGGACTACAGATACGCAGTATTTT. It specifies CASSLGSGTTDTQYF.

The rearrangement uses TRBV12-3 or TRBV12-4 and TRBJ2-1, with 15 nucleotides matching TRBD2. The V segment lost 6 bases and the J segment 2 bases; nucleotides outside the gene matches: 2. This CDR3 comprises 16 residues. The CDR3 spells CASRGLAGGPYNEQFF. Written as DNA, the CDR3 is TGTGCCAGCAGGGGACTAGCGGGAGGCCCCTACAATGAGCAGTTCTTC.

The CDR3 DNA sequence: TGTGCCAGCAGCCTTGGGACAGGGGCTGAAGCTTTCTTT. Translating it yields CASSLGTGAEAFF. The V call is TRBV6-1, the J call TRBJ1-1; 10 positions match TRBD1. The CDR3 loop spans 13 amino acids. After removal of 6 bases from V and 6 bases from J, the junction contained 4 bases not matched to a gene. The V gene's germline CDR1 is MNHNS and CDR2 SASEGT.

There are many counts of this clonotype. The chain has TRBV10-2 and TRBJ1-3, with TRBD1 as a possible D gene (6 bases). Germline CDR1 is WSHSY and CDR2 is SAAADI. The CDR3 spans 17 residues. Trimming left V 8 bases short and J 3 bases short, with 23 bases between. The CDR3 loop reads CASGTGAVAPRGNTIYF. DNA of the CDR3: TGCGCCAGCGGGACGGGGGCAGTTGCTCCTCGTGGAAACACCATATATTTT.

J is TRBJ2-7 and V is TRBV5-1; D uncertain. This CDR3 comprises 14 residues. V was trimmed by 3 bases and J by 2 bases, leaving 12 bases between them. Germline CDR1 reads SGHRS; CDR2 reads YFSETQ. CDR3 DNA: TGCGCCAGCAGCTCCGGGCCCTTCGCCTACGAGCAGTACTTC. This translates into CASSSGPFAYEQYF.

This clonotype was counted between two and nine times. The CDR3: CSAYRPGRGKNIQYF. DNA of the CDR3: TGCAGTGCTTACCGACCGGGGCGAGGAAAAAACATTCAGTACTTC. The chain couples TRBV20-1 to TRBJ2-4; TRBD1 or TRBD2 may be the D gene (5 bases each). Germline CDR1 DFQATT, CDR2 SNEGSKA (reference sequence). Trimming removed 5 bases at V and 4 bases at J, with 18 bases between. The CDR3 covers 15 residues.

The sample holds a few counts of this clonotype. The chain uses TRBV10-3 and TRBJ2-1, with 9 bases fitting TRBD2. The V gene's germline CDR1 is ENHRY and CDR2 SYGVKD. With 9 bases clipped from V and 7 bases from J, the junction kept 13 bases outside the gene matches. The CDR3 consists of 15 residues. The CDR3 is CAIGAREGLGNEQFF. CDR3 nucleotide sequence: TGTGCCATTGGGGCGCGGGAGGGCCTAGGGAATGAGCAGTTCTTC.

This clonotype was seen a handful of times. DNA of the CDR3: TGTGCCAGTAGTACGGCAGGGCATAGGACAGATACGCAGTATTTT. Translating gives CASSTAGHRTDTQYF. The V gene is TRBV19, the J gene TRBJ2-3, with D maybe TRBD1 (5 bases). The CDR3 spans 15 residues. Per the germline V gene, CDR1 is LNHDA and CDR2 is SQIVND (reference sequence). The V end was cut by 4 bases, the J end by 3 bases, with 14 bases between.

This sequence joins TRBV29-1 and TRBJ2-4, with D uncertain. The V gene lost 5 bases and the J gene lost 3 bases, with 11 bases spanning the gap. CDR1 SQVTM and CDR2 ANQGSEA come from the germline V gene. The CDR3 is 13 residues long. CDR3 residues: CSVLCGDKNIQYF. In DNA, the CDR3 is TGCAGCGTTCTGTGTGGTGACAAAAACATTCAGTACTTC.

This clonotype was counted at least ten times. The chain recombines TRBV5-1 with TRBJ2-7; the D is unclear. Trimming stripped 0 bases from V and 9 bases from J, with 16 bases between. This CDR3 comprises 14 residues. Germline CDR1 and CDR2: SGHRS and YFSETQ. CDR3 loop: CASSLATNLRRQYF. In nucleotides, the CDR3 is TGCGCCAGCAGCTTGGCCACAAATTTAAGAAGGCAGTACTTC.

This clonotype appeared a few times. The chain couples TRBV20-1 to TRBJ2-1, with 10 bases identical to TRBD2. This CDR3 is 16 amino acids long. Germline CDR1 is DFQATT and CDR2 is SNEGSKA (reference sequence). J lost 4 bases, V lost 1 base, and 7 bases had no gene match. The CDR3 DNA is TGCAGTGCTAGAGTTGGAACTAGCGGGGCTTACAATGAGCAGTTCTTC. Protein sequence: CSARVGTSGAYNEQFF.

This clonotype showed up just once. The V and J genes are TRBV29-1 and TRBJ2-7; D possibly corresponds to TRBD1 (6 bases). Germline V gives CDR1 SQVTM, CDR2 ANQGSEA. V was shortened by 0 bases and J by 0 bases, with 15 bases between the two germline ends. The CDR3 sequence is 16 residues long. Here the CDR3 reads CSVEDRRTASSYEQYF. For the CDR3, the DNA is TGCAGCGTTGAAGATCGAAGGACAGCAAGCTCCTACGAGCAGTACTTC.

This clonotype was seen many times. The CDR3 region is CSARTPSGWDGTDTQYF. The CDR3 DNA is TGCAGTGCTAGAACCCCTAGCGGGTGGGATGGCACAGATACGCAGTATTTT. The chain uses TRBV20-1 and TRBJ2-3; TRBD2 matches at 8 bases. The germline V gene has CDR1 DFQATT and CDR2 SNEGSKA (reference sequence). V trimming: 2 bases; J trimming: 1 base; junction bases outside the gene matches: 11. The CDR3 spans 17 residues.

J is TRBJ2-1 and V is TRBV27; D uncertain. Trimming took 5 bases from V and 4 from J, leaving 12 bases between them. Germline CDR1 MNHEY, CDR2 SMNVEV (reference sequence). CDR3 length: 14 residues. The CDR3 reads CASSQRQPYNEQFF. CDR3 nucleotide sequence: TGTGCCAGCAGTCAGCGCCAACCATACAATGAGCAGTTCTTC.

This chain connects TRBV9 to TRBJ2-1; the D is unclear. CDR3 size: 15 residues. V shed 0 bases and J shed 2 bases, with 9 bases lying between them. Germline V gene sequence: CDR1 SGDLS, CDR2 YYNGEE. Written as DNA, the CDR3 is TGTGCCAGCAGCGTAGCCCCGGACCCCTACAATGAGCAGTTCTTC. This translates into CASSVAPDPYNEQFF.

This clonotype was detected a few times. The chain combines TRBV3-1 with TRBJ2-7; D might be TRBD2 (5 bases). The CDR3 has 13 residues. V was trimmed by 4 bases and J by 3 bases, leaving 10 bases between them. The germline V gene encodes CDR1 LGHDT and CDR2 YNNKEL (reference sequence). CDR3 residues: CASSPGRRYEQYF. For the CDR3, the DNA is TGTGCCAGCAGCCCGGGGAGACGCTACGAGCAGTACTTC.

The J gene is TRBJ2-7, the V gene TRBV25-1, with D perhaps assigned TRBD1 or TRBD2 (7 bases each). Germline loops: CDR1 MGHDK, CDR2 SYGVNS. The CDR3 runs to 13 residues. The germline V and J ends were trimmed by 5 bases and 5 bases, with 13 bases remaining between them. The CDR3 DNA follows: TGTGCCAGCAGTAGGCCAGGGGGGGACGAGCAGTACTTC. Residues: CASSRPGGDEQYF.

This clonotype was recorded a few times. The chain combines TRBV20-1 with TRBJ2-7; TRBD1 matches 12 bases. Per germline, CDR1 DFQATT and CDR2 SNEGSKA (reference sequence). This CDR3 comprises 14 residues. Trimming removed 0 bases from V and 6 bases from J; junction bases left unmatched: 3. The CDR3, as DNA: TGCAGTGCTAGAGACGGGGACAGGGGGCTCGAGCAGTACTTC. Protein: CSARDGDRGLEQYF.

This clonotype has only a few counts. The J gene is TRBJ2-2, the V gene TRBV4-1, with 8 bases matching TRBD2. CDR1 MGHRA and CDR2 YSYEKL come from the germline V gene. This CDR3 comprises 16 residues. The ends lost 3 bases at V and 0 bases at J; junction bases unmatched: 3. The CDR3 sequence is CASSQRAGANTGELFF. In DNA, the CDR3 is TGCGCCAGCAGCCAGAGAGCGGGGGCGAACACCGGGGAGCTGTTTTTT.

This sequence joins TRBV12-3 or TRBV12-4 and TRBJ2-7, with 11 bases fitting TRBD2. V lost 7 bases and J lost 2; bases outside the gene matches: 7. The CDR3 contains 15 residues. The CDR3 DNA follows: TGTGCCAGCAAGATAGGGACTAGCGGTGCCTACGAGCAGTACTTC. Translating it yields CASKIGTSGAYEQYF.